This TCR beta chain is drawn from a study of identical twins (dated by TCRdb to the mid-2010s). Looking at the study overall: To test whether fetal clonotypes persist, the study used deep sequencing on TCR alpha and beta repertoires from monozygotic twins, unrelated adults of various ages, and cord blood. To rule out contamination, replicate twin experiments were performed at different times with different library preparation protocols.

Via the germline V gene (reference sequence), CDR1 is DFQATT and CDR2 SNEGSKA. Unmatched junction bases come to 6, with V trimmed by 3 bases and J by 9 bases. There are 14 amino acids in the CDR3, from cysteine to phenylalanine inclusive. Left in the record is the CDR3 DNA by itself, 42 bases read in frame from the first base. A note on this clonotype: The clone's antigen remains unknown. Base qualities are not recorded, but no much larger clone differs from it by a single base.

Libraries were made using 5' RACE. The reads were generated on an Illumina HiSeq 2000. A universal primer binding site was introduced by template switching, and a unique molecular identifier was present in the final cDNA, enabling accurate counting of TCR cDNA molecules. Specific primers in the conserved constant-segment region were used to synthesize first-strand cDNA for TCR alpha and beta chains. To control for contamination, every cDNA library carried two barcodes: a SMART-Mk sample barcode plus Illumina barcodes. TruSeq adapter sequences and Illumina sample barcodes were added in two successive PCR steps. Sequencing of the TCR alpha and beta cDNA libraries was done on the Illumina HiSeq platform using custom primers. In the authors' own workflow: Unique molecular identifiers were extracted from raw reads with MiGEC, and CDR3 positions were determined with MiXCR. For each individual, recombination models were inferred using an EM algorithm with the repgenHMM and IGoR tools. Shared clonotypes were analyzed with the tcR package in R, and sharing was normalized by the product of cloneset sizes. To study raw recombination free of thymic and clonal selection effects, out-of-frame nonproductive sequences were analyzed. Through fastp at Q25 and MiXCR, TCRdb rebuilt clones from the public reads, retaining in-frame beta chains. Rows with a matching CDR3 protein are joined into one entry that keeps the most common DNA and genes. TCRdb assigned the V and J calls; the authors' analysis was not used. The sample has around 490,000 distinct CDR3 sequences on record, about 16% of them singletons. 0.44% of the sample lies in the top ten.

Only healthy Caucasian donors were included. Three pairs of female monozygotic twins, all aged roughly 18 to 29 years, were included in the twin cohort. Positive isolation kits from Invitrogen were used to isolate CD4+ and CD8+ T cell populations. The investigation overall reported the following: Zero-insertion analyses could be partly confounded by invariant T cells such as MAIT and iNKT, although diverse VJ usage argued against such confounding for most clonotypes. In beta out-of-frame sequences, excess twin sharing was weaker, because having fewer shared sequences lowered the signal-to-noise ratio. Fewer insertions were carried by abundant cord blood beta clonotypes, a similar but weaker trend appeared in young adult naive repertoires, and no such trend appeared in memory repertoires. Recombination models systematically underestimated out-of-frame TCR alpha sharing in monozygotic twins but agreed with sharing between unrelated individuals. Compared with coincidental sharing between unrelated individuals, out-of-frame TCR alpha sequences shared between twins had an excess of sequences with low generation probability. Because the same donors could not be followed over many years, conclusions were based on cross-sectional statistical analysis.

This sample also belongs to another study, concerning yellow fever vaccine responses in identical twins. As the second study states: The authors reported that the T cell response to vaccination in identical twins appeared partly convergent and partly personalized. In the study, vaccine-responding T cell clones were precisely tracked in identical twins.

The chain links TRBV20-1 with TRBJ2-1; 12 central nucleotides agree with TRBD2. This clonotype originated in a woman under 30 in good health. The sample taken for sequencing was CD4+ T cells sorted from blood. The DNA sequence follows: TGCAGTGCTAGGGGAGGACTAGCGGGATCTGAGCAGTTCTTC. Translation gives CSARGGLAGSEQFF.